Presented here are 23 T cell receptor beta chains from one specimen sequenced in a study of spatial heterogeneity in lung cancer. TCRdb reprocessed the 5' RACE reads via MiXCR and lists one record per CDR3 protein. This repertoire shows 25,000 to 35,000 distinct CDR3 sequences, 5% to 6% found once; its top ten account for 20% to 30%. The time point was: blood at routine non-recurrence follow-up after resection. The source was PBMCs, collected at follow-up. These receptors were taken from a female donor with early-stage non-small cell lung cancer.

This clonotype was counted many times. The chain joins TRBV20-1 to TRBJ2-2; no firm D call. Germline values: CDR1 DFQATT, CDR2 SNEGSKA (reference sequence). The germline V and J ends were trimmed by 1 base and 7 bases, with 10 bases remaining between them. The CDR3 consists of 13 residues. The CDR3 region has the DNA TGCAGTGCTAGAGCGCGCGATGGCGGGGAGCTGTTTTTT. Its protein is CSARARDGGELFF.

This clonotype came up many times. The chain carries TRBV20-1 and TRBJ1-2; no clear D. CDR1 and CDR2 (germline): DFQATT, SNEGSKA (reference sequence). The CDR3 sequence is 13 residues long. V was trimmed by 1 base and J by 4 bases, leaving 10 bases between them. CDR3: CSARAEVVYGYTF. CDR3 DNA sequence: TGCAGTGCTAGAGCTGAGGTCGTCTATGGCTACACCTTC.

This clonotype was detected ten times or more. The chain links TRBV7-2 to TRBJ1-3; D is unresolved. There are 16 residues in the CDR3. Germline CDR1 reads SGHTA; CDR2 reads FQGNSA. The V gene lost 3 bases and the J gene lost 0 bases, with 12 bases spanning the gap. CDR3 residues: CASSFNPAGSGNTIYF. In nucleotides, the CDR3 is TGTGCCAGCAGCTTTAACCCGGCGGGCTCTGGAAACACCATATATTTT.

This clonotype has ten or more counts. This chain links TRBV28 with TRBJ2-4; perhaps D is TRBD1 or TRBD2 (6 bases each). Germline CDR1 is MDHEN and CDR2 is SYDVKM. V was cut by 5 bases and J by 9 bases, with 14 bases left in between. This CDR3 has 13 residues. The CDR3 nucleotides are TGTGCCAGCAGTCCCCCGGGGGCGGGCATTCAGTACTTC. Translated: CASSPPGAGIQYF.

This clonotype has at least ten counts. The V call is TRBV9, the J call TRBJ1-1, with 9 bases that match TRBD1. The germline CDR1 and CDR2 sequences are SGDLS and YYNGEE. The CDR3 covers 12 residues. V gave up 3 bases and J gave up 11 bases; unmatched junction bases: 5. This chain's CDR3 is CASSAGQGMAFF. The CDR3 bases are TGTGCCAGCAGCGCTGGACAGGGGATGGCTTTCTTT.

A few counts support this clonotype. The V call is TRBV5-1, the J call TRBJ1-1; tentative D call: TRBD1 (5 bases). The CDR3 spans 15 residues. The V end lost 2 bases, the J end lost 1 base, and 12 bases lay between the germline ends. The germline gives CDR1 SGHRS, CDR2 YFSETQ. CDR3 sequence reads: CASSFRTIPNTEAFF. The DNA of the CDR3 is TGCGCCAGCAGCTTTAGGACAATCCCGAACACTGAAGCTTTCTTT.

At least ten counts were recorded for this clonotype. This chain's CDR3 is CSASRVSGNGYTF. DNA of the CDR3: TGCAGTGCTAGCCGCGTGTCAGGAAATGGCTACACCTTC. The rearrangement uses TRBV20-1 and TRBJ1-2, with D uncertain. Per germline, CDR1 DFQATT and CDR2 SNEGSKA (reference sequence). Between the trimmed V and J ends, which lost 3 bases and 6 bases, there was a span of 14 bases. The CDR3 spans 13 residues.

This clonotype was detected a few times. An end of the junction does not agree with germline; a read error may underlie this. The chain joins TRBV25-1 to TRBJ1-1; 7 positions agree with TRBD1. In germline, CDR1 is MGHDK, CDR2 SYGVNS. The CDR3 spans 12 residues. Here the CDR3 DNA reads TGTGCCAGCAGTGAGAACAGGGGCGTCGGGGTCTTT. This codes for CASSENRGVGVF.

Many counts were recorded for this clonotype. The chain uses TRBV9 and TRBJ2-7, with 7 bases fitting TRBD1. This CDR3 has 13 residues. V lost 3 bases and J lost 9; bases outside the gene matches: 9. Germline V lookup: CDR1 SGDLS, CDR2 YYNGEE. The CDR3 region has the DNA TGTGCCAGCAGCGCCGGACAGGAAGGTGCGCAGTACTTC. As protein: CASSAGQEGAQYF. Looking up the rest from reference TRBV9 and TRBJ2-7 gives the full variable domain: DSGVTQTPKHLITATGQRVTLRCSPRSGDLSVYWYQQSLDQGLQFLIQYYNGEERAKGNILERFSAQQFPDLHSELNLSSLELGDSALYFCASSAGQEGAQYFGPGTRLTVT.

This clonotype was observed many times. The V call is TRBV11-2, the J call TRBJ2-1, with D perhaps matching TRBD1 or TRBD2 (5 bases each). This CDR3 comprises 16 residues. Deletions cut 7 bases from V and 1 base from J, with 17 bases between. CDR1 is SGHAT, CDR2 FQNNGV, per germline. The CDR3 coding sequence is TGTGCCAGCACCTGGCGTCTCGAGGGGTCCTACAATGAGCAGTTCTTC. Its protein product is CASTWRLEGSYNEQFF.

This clonotype counts as medium-sized. This sequence joins TRBV4-2 and TRBJ2-7; D perhaps matches TRBD2 (5 bases). CDR3 size: 15 residues. The V end lost 4 bases, the J end lost 6 bases, and 19 bases lay between the germline ends. From germline, CDR1 is LGHNA and CDR2 YNFKEQ. This CDR3 is CASSPSRERRFEQYF. CDR3 nucleotides: TGTGCCAGCAGCCCGAGTAGGGAGCGGCGTTTCGAGCAGTACTTC.

The gene calls are TRBV4-2 and TRBJ2-2; perhaps D is TRBD1 or TRBD2 (5 bases each). Germline CDR1 and CDR2: LGHNA and YNFKEQ. The CDR3 is made up of 17 amino acids. V lost 0 bases and J lost 6, with 17 bases in between. The CDR3 region is CASSQDPDGAQAGELFF. DNA of the CDR3: TGTGCCAGCAGCCAAGACCCAGACGGGGCACAGGCCGGGGAGCTGTTTTTT.

This clonotype was seen at least ten times. J is TRBJ2-5 and V is TRBV12-3 or TRBV12-4, with 10 bases lining up with TRBD2. After removal of 8 bases from V and 2 bases from J, the junction contained 5 bases not matched to a gene. CDR3 size: 14 residues. In nucleotides, the CDR3 is TGTGCCAGCGCCGGTAGCGGGGGGCAAGAGACCCAGTACTTC. This encodes CASAGSGGQETQYF.

The J gene is TRBJ1-2, the V gene TRBV7-2; D is uncertain. Per germline, CDR1 SGHTA and CDR2 FQGNSA. V was trimmed by 3 bases and J by 8 bases, leaving 28 bases between them. There are 18 residues in the CDR3. CDR3 region: CASSLTTIEGGQREGYTF. Written as DNA, the CDR3 is TGTGCCAGCAGCTTGACGACCATCGAGGGAGGGCAGAGAGAAGGCTACACCTTC.

Regarding this clonotype: A much larger clone sits a single nucleotide away, making a read error possible. This likely comes from a read error, as the CDR3 has no conserved phenylalanine or tryptophan at its end. This chain joins TRBV12-3 or TRBV12-4 and TRBJ1-2; no definite D call. V was cut by 6 bases and J by 5 bases, with 10 bases left in between. This CDR3 contains 12 residues. The CDR3 here is CASSPKRYGYTS. In DNA, the CDR3 is TGTGCCAGCAGCCCCAAAAGATATGGCTACACCTCC.

The table lists this clonotype with many counts. V usage is TRBV29-1 and J usage is TRBJ1-1; D is uncertain. V lost 5 bases to trimming and J lost 1 base, with 8 bases between them. The CDR3 contains 12 residues. Germline V gives CDR1 SQVTM, CDR2 ANQGSEA. The CDR3 loop reads CSVHPGNTEAFF. CDR3 DNA sequence: TGCAGCGTTCATCCGGGGAACACTGAAGCTTTCTTT.

This clonotype has at least ten counts. The J gene is TRBJ1-5, the V gene TRBV19; 7 bases align to TRBD1. The germline gives CDR1 LNHDA, CDR2 SQIVND (reference sequence). The CDR3 is made up of 15 amino acids. V was clipped by 6 bases and J by 1 base; unmatched bases: 6. Written as DNA, the CDR3 is TGTGCCAGTAGCCTCGGGACAGTGAGCAATCAGCCCCAGCATTTT. The encoded protein is CASSLGTVSNQPQHF.

This clonotype ranks as medium-sized. The V call is TRBV7-9, the J call TRBJ1-5, with 7 bases fitting TRBD1. Trimming took 3 bases from V and 1 from J; bases not matched to a gene: 6. The germline CDR1 and CDR2 sequences are SEHNR and FQNEAQ (reference sequence). This CDR3 is 16 amino acids long. The CDR3 nucleotides are TGTGCCAGCAGCTTCTGGGACAGTGGAAGCAATCAGCCCCAGCATTTT. Translated: CASSFWDSGSNQPQHF.

The table lists this clonotype with many counts. The chain couples TRBV19 to TRBJ2-7; TRBD2 agrees at 8 bases. Germline V gene lookup returns CDR1 LNHDA and CDR2 SQIVND (reference sequence). V was pared by 3 bases and J by 5 bases, with 6 bases of the junction left unmatched. This CDR3 spans 14 amino acids. DNA of the CDR3: TGTGCCAGTAGTATCTCTCGAGCGGGGGACGAGCAGTACTTC. It yields the protein CASSISRAGDEQYF.

This sequence joins TRBV2 and TRBJ2-3; D ambiguous. CDR1 SNHLY and CDR2 FYNNEI come from the germline V gene. Trimming removed 11 bases from V and 2 bases from J, with 11 bases in between. This CDR3 has 12 residues. The CDR3 coding sequence is TGTGCCGGTGCCAGAGACACAGATACGCAGTATTTT. It codes for CAGARDTDTQYF.

This clonotype was counted many times. The chain joins TRBV4-3 to TRBJ1-3, with 10 nucleotides matching TRBD1. CDR3 length: 15 residues. V was pared by 4 bases and J by 6 bases, with 6 bases of the junction left unmatched. Germline V lookup: CDR1 LGHNA, CDR2 YSLEER. In nucleotides, the CDR3 is TGCGCCAGCAGCCCGACAAGACAGGGGGCAAACACCATATATTTT. It translates to CASSPTRQGANTIYF.

In this sample, this clonotype turned up many times. The chain uses TRBV29-1 and TRBJ2-2, with 8 bases matching TRBD1. The junction had 9 bases not matched to a gene; V was cut back by 4 bases and J by 5 bases. Germline CDR1 is SQVTM and CDR2 is ANQGSEA. This CDR3 is 15 amino acids long. CDR3 in DNA: TGCAGCGTTGGGGGCCCCGGACAGGGAACCGGGGAGCTGTTTTTT. Its protein is CSVGGPGQGTGELFF.

This clonotype was seen many times. This sequence joins TRBV7-8 and TRBJ2-2, with a possible D match to TRBD2 (6 bases). Trimming took 2 bases from V and 11 from J, leaving 24 bases between them. Germline V CDR1 and CDR2: SGHVS, FQNEAQ. The CDR3 length is 17 residues. The CDR3 region has the DNA TGTGCCAGCAGCTTACACATGAGAAGGGGTAGTAGCGGTGAGCTGTTTTTT. This codes for CASSLHMRRGSSGELFF.